These 5 T cell receptor beta chains share one sample of origin, sequenced in a study of blood T cell repertoires in COVID-19 (dated by TCRdb to about 2020). Library preparation was by the immunoSEQ multiplex PCR assay. TCRdb mirrors the immuneACCESS table, restricted to in-frame sequences. Some clones are absent from its copies; in checked studies, under half trace to an unresolved V gene, and the reason for the others is unknown. The sample table records fewer than 300,000 clones; roughly 80% of these occur just once. In total, the top ten clones hold 5% of the sample. The sequenced sample consisted of PBMCs or T cells enriched from blood (not recorded which). Receptors were obtained from a man aged 35-49 years who had been exposed to COVID-19.

The chain is built from TRBV7-2 and TRBJ1-3; weak D call: TRBD1 (6 bases). The length of the CDR3 is 15 residues. V was shortened by 1 base and J by 8 bases, with 15 bases between the two germline ends. Germline-derived CDR1 and CDR2 are SGHTA and FQGNSA. The DNA of the CDR3 is TGTGCCAGCAGCTTAGGTCGGACAGAATGGTACACCATATATTTT. Translated: CASSLGRTEWYTIYF.

This clone has more than one count but fewer than ten. CDR3 bases: TGTGCCAGCAGCTTAGCGATTCGACAGGTAGACAATGAGCAGTTCTTC. Translating gives CASSLAIRQVDNEQFF. The chain recombines TRBV7-9 with TRBJ2-1; TRBD1 might be the D (6 bases). CDR3 length: 16 residues. Germline V gene sequence: CDR1 SEHNR, CDR2 FQNEAQ (reference sequence). Trimming took off 0 bases at V and 5 bases at J, with 14 bases between the two ends.

J is TRBJ2-1 and V is TRBV4-1; perhaps TRBD2 as D (6 bases). The ends were cut back, 1 base at V and 5 bases at J, with 18 bases in the middle. The CDR3 is 17 amino acids. Germline V gives CDR1 MGHRA, CDR2 YSYEKL. Written as DNA, the CDR3 is TGCGCCAGCAGCCAAGCCCCGACCTTGCGGGAAGACAATGAGCAGTTCTTC. This translates into CASSQAPTLREDNEQFF.

The chain carries TRBV7-3 and TRBJ2-1; possibly TRBD2 for D (6 bases). In germline, CDR1 is SGHTA, CDR2 FQGTGA. V dropped 1 base and J dropped 13 bases, with 11 bases sitting between them. The CDR3 covers 12 residues. CDR3 DNA: TGTGCCAGCAGCTTAATGGGAGGTAGTCAGTTCTTC. The encoded protein is CASSLMGGSQFF.

The J gene is TRBJ1-2, the V gene TRBV27; a possible D gene is TRBD1 (5 bases). The germline gives CDR1 MNHEY, CDR2 SMNVEV (reference sequence). Between the trimmed V and J ends, which lost 4 bases and 7 bases, there was a span of 10 bases. The CDR3 contains 12 residues. The CDR3 DNA is TGTGCCAGCAGTTCCCAGGGTTTTGGCTACACCTTC. It codes for CASSSQGFGYTF.